One and the same sample provided the 20 T cell receptor beta chains below, sequenced in a study of monozygotic twins with inflammatory bowel disease. From its re-call of the 5' RACE reads, TCRdb lists each CDR3 protein once, without DNA. In all, the sample yields about 330,000 distinct CDR3 sequences. The specimen was blood. These receptors were taken from a human donor with ulcerative colitis or Crohn's disease, or a healthy co-twin of an affected twin (not recorded which).

This chain joins TRBV29-1 and TRBJ2-2. This CDR3 comprises 14 residues. Germline CDR1 SQVTM, CDR2 ANQGSEA. The CDR3 sequence: CSVGPWSGTGELFF.

The V and J genes are TRBV29-1 and TRBJ1-5. From germline, CDR1 is SQVTM and CDR2 ANQGSEA. The CDR3 has 13 residues. CDR3 loop: CSVEVERAQPQHF.

V and J are TRBV7-2 and TRBJ1-2; there is no DNA to check the TCRdb D call of TRBD1. The CDR3 runs to 15 residues. Germline values: CDR1 SGHTA, CDR2 FQGNSA. CDR3 amino acids: CASSLEPGAGYGYTF.

V is TRBV20-1 and J is TRBJ2-2. Germline V gene sequence: CDR1 DFQATT, CDR2 SNEGSKA (reference sequence). This CDR3 is 15 amino acids long. The CDR3: CSARDFLTNTGELFF.

The chain recombines TRBV20-1 with TRBJ2-5. Germline lookup yields CDR1 DFQATT and CDR2 SNEGSKA (reference sequence). CDR3 length: 14 amino acids. The CDR3 loop reads CSAREALAQETQYF.

The chain combines TRBV30 with TRBJ1-1; TCRdb returns TRBD1, unconfirmable since there is no DNA. CDR3 length: 12 residues. Germline V gene lookup returns CDR1 GTSNPN and CDR2 SVGIG (reference sequence). The CDR3 here is CAWVLGEVAAFF.

J is TRBJ2-2 and V is TRBV5-1; TCRdb outputs TRBD1, but without DNA this stays unchecked. This CDR3 spans 15 amino acids. CDR1 and CDR2 (germline): SGHRS, YFSETQ. The CDR3 sequence is CASSPGGSQTGELFF. The full variable domain, in which reference TRBV5-1 and TRBJ2-2 provide the parts outside the CDR3, is KAGVTQTPRYLIKTRGQQVTLSCSPISGHRSVSWYQQTPGQGLQFLFEYFSETQRNKGNFPGRFSGRQFSNSRSEMNVSTLELGDSALYLCASSPGGSQTGELFFGEGSRLTVL.

The chain carries TRBV10-3 and TRBJ2-3; TCRdb's D call of TRBD1 is untestable without DNA. Per germline, CDR1 ENHRY and CDR2 SYGVKD. The CDR3 covers 14 residues. CDR3 sequence reads: CAIGPGDSTDTQYF.

V usage is TRBV12-3 or TRBV12-4 and J usage is TRBJ2-3; TCRdb outputs TRBD2, but without DNA this stays unchecked. CDR3 length: 16 residues. This CDR3 reads CASSSDGTSGADTQYF.

The chain combines TRBV4-3 with TRBJ2-3; TCRdb's D call, TRBD1, is unchecked because there is no DNA. This CDR3 comprises 15 residues. CDR1 LGHNA and CDR2 YSLEER come from the germline V gene. The CDR3 loop reads CASSRSDRDEDTQYF.

This chain joins TRBV3-1 and TRBJ2-3; TCRdb lists TRBD2, though no DNA is available to test this call. Germline CDR1 and CDR2: LGHDT and YNNKEL (reference sequence). CDR3 size: 12 residues. The CDR3 spells CASSPSSNTQYF.

CDR3 amino acids: CASSPTGTGGDLDF. The chain recombines TRBV28 with TRBJ2-4; there is no DNA to check the TCRdb D call of TRBD1. The CDR3 loop spans 14 amino acids. Germline CDR1 reads MDHEN; CDR2 reads SYDVKM.

This rearrangement joins TRBV5-1 to TRBJ2-3; TCRdb indicates TRBD1, and absent DNA this call remains unverified. This CDR3 region has 16 residues. Looked up from germline, CDR1 is SGHRS and CDR2 is YFSETQ. The CDR3 protein is CASSMGDRARTDTQYF.

The chain carries TRBV20-1 and TRBJ2-5; TCRdb's D call of TRBD2 is untestable without DNA. This CDR3 has 19 residues. Germline assignment: CDR1 DFQATT and CDR2 SNEGSKA (reference sequence). The CDR3 reads CSASPKPGTSKGVRAAQYF.

The V and J genes are TRBV7-3 and TRBJ1-6; the D call from TCRdb, TRBD1, cannot be confirmed without DNA. The CDR3 covers 16 residues. Germline V gene data show CDR1 as SGHTA and CDR2 as FQGTGA. This chain's CDR3 is CASSLRDRGQNSPLHF.

The chain carries TRBV19 and TRBJ2-7. This CDR3 comprises 14 residues. Germline values: CDR1 LNHDA, CDR2 SQIVND (reference sequence). The CDR3 loop reads CASSIADGSYEQYF.

The genes are TRBV5-6 and TRBJ1-2; lacking DNA, the TRBD1 call made by TCRdb goes unchecked. Looked up from germline, CDR1 is SGHDT and CDR2 is YYEEEE. The CDR3 covers 14 residues. CDR3 sequence reads: CASSLQQGISGYTF.

CDR3 sequence reads: CASSQTGGSYTDTQYF. The V call is TRBV5-1, the J call TRBJ2-3; the D call of TRBD1 rests on TCRdb alone, since no DNA is present to check it. The length of the CDR3 is 16 residues. In germline, CDR1 is SGHRS, CDR2 YFSETQ.

The rearrangement joins TRBV20-1 to TRBJ2-7. From germline, CDR1 is DFQATT and CDR2 SNEGSKA (reference sequence). The CDR3 runs 16 residues. CDR3 in amino acids: CSASGRRGKETYEQYF.

The chain employs TRBV7-8 and TRBJ2-2; the D call from TCRdb, TRBD2, cannot be confirmed without DNA. This CDR3 is built from 20 residues. From germline, CDR1 is SGHVS and CDR2 FQNEAQ. This CDR3 reads CASSSTGTSGGRSLVGELFF.